Below are 20 T cell receptor beta chains sequenced from a single sample in a study of T cell responses to AZD1222 COVID-19 vaccine. Method: immunoSEQ multiplex PCR; TCRdb's copy keeps in-frame clones and lacks some. This table holds around 140,000 clones, over 75% found once. The sequences come from peripheral blood, collected on day 0 of AZD1222 vaccination. The receptor source for this set is an adult in good health.

The rearrangement joins TRBV5-4 to TRBJ2-7, with D perhaps matching TRBD2 (6 bases). The germline V gene has CDR1 SGHNT and CDR2 YYREEE (reference sequence). This CDR3 is built from 14 residues. V was shortened by 5 bases and J by 0 bases, with 12 bases between the two germline ends. The DNA of the CDR3 is TGTGCCAGCAGTGTTCGGGGGAGCTCCTACGAGCAGTACTTC. It translates to CASSVRGSSYEQYF.

With regard to this clone: Other DNA sequences within the sample encode an identical CDR3. This sequence joins TRBV3-1 (or the pseudogene TRBV3-2) and TRBJ1-1, with D unclear. Germline CDR1 is LGHDT and CDR2 is YNNKEL (reference sequence). The CDR3 is made up of 14 amino acids. The V gene lost 4 bases and the J gene lost 1 base, with 10 bases spanning the gap. The DNA for the CDR3 is TGTGCCAGCAGCCCCCGCCCGCAGAACACTGAAGCTTTCTTT. Translation: CASSPRPQNTEAFF.

The V and J genes are TRBV7-2 and TRBJ2-7; 8 nucleotides align to TRBD1. Trimming removed 2 bases from V and 2 bases from J; junction bases left unmatched: 5. Germline V gene data show CDR1 as SGHTA and CDR2 as FQGNSA. CDR3 length: 15 residues. This CDR3 reads CASSLFGTGPYEQYF. As DNA, the CDR3 is TGTGCCAGCAGCTTATTTGGGACAGGACCCTACGAGCAGTACTTC.

The table lists this clone with a few counts. For the CDR3, the DNA is TGTGCCAGCAGTTTCCGAGGGAAGCAGTTCTTC. As protein: CASSFRGKQFF. The V call is TRBV6-2 or TRBV6-3, the J call TRBJ2-1, with a possible D match to TRBD2 (5 bases). Germline V gives CDR1 MNHEY, CDR2 SVGEGT. V was shortened by 4 bases and J by 11 bases, with 9 bases between the two germline ends. The CDR3 contains 11 residues.

The chain is built from TRBV7-9 and TRBJ2-7; a weak D match, TRBD2 (6 bases). Germline assignment: CDR1 SEHNR and CDR2 FQNEAQ (reference sequence). V was clipped by 1 base and J by 0 bases, with 16 bases between them. The CDR3 runs 17 residues. The CDR3 sequence is CASSLGEEAPGSYEQYF. CDR3 in DNA: TGTGCCAGCAGCTTAGGGGAGGAAGCGCCCGGCTCCTACGAGCAGTACTTC.

CDR3 sequence reads: CAWKRAVNTEAFF. Here the CDR3 DNA reads TGTGCCTGGAAAAGGGCGGTGAACACTGAAGCTTTCTTT. V is TRBV30 and J is TRBJ1-1; D unclear. The CDR3 loop spans 13 amino acids. V lost 4 bases to trimming and J lost 0 bases, with 9 bases between them. In germline, CDR1 is GTSNPN, CDR2 SVGIG (reference sequence).

The rearrangement joins TRBV10-3 to TRBJ1-2, with a weak D call TRBD1 (5 bases). Germline-derived CDR1 and CDR2 are ENHRY and SYGVKD. The CDR3 consists of 14 residues. The germline V and J ends were trimmed by 0 bases and 4 bases, with 9 bases remaining between them. CDR3: CAISESGGVYGYTF. Written as DNA, the CDR3 is TGTGCCATCAGTGAGTCGGGGGGAGTCTATGGCTACACCTTC.

The gene calls are TRBV10-2 and TRBJ1-4, with TRBD1 matching 8 bases. V lost 6 bases and J lost 8; bases outside the gene matches: 14. CDR1 WSHSY and CDR2 SAAADI come from the germline V gene. The CDR3 length is 16 residues. The CDR3: CASRPPLGTGGEKLFF. The CDR3 coding sequence is TGCGCCAGCAGGCCCCCGCTCGGGACAGGCGGGGAAAAACTGTTTTTT.

The CDR3 loop is CASSLSDSGTEAFF. Here the CDR3 DNA reads TGTGCCAGCAGCTTATCAGACAGCGGCACTGAAGCTTTCTTT. The V gene is TRBV3-1 (or the pseudogene TRBV3-2), the J gene TRBJ1-1, with D possibly being TRBD1 (5 bases). The CDR3 is 14 residues long. Germline V gene lookup returns CDR1 LGHDT and CDR2 YNNKEL (reference sequence). V shed 5 bases and J shed 4 bases, with 14 bases lying between them.

The rearrangement joins TRBV30 to TRBJ1-5, with D possibly being TRBD1 (5 bases). Germline V lookup: CDR1 GTSNPN, CDR2 SVGIG (reference sequence). Trimming took off 3 bases at V and 7 bases at J, with 13 bases between the two ends. The CDR3 is made up of 13 amino acids. CDR3 sequence reads: CAWSGQGRQPQHF. In DNA, the CDR3 is TGTGCCTGGAGCGGGCAGGGCCGCCAGCCCCAGCATTTT.

V is TRBV6-5 and J is TRBJ2-7, with 7 bases aligning to TRBD2. The junction had 1 base not matched to a gene; V was cut back by 0 bases and J by 2 bases. From germline, CDR1 is MNHEY and CDR2 SVGAGI. The CDR3 loop spans 14 amino acids. CDR3: CASSYSRGAYEQYF. The CDR3 DNA follows: TGTGCCAGCAGTTACTCCCGGGGGGCCTACGAGCAGTACTTC.

The rearrangement uses TRBV7-2 and TRBJ2-7; 9 bases line up with TRBD1. The CDR3 is 15 residues long. Per the germline V gene, CDR1 is SGHTA and CDR2 is FQGNSA. Trimming took 5 bases from V and 1 from J; bases not matched to a gene: 6. CDR3 coding DNA: TGTGCCAGCAGCCTTCGGACAGGGGAGTCCTACGAGCAGTACTTC. Translation: CASSLRTGESYEQYF.

V is TRBV4-1 and J is TRBJ1-5, with a possible D match to TRBD1 (5 bases). The CDR3 contains 14 residues. V was trimmed by 1 base and J by 7 bases, leaving 11 bases between them. Germline V gene sequence: CDR1 MGHRA, CDR2 YSYEKL. CDR3: CASSQGGGSQPQHF. As DNA, the CDR3 is TGCGCCAGCAGCCAAGGCGGGGGAAGCCAGCCCCAGCATTTT.

The chain carries TRBV27 and TRBJ1-5, with D hard to call. Germline V gene lookup returns CDR1 MNHEY and CDR2 SMNVEV (reference sequence). V lost 5 bases and J 4 bases, leaving 9 bases between the germline ends. This CDR3 is 13 amino acids long. CDR3 loop: CASSARENQPQHF. CDR3 sequence (DNA): TGTGCCAGCAGTGCCCGGGAGAATCAGCCCCAGCATTTT.

This chain joins TRBV5-4 and TRBJ2-7, with 8 bases identical to TRBD2. The CDR3 sequence is 15 residues long. Germline-derived CDR1 and CDR2 are SGHNT and YYREEE (reference sequence). Losses at the gene ends were 3 bases for V and 7 bases for J; bases not matched to a gene: 12. The CDR3 coding sequence is TGTGCCAGCAGCTCCCTCGGAAGCGGGAGTGTTGAGCAGTACTTC. This translates into CASSSLGSGSVEQYF.

The CDR3 region is CASSSSTGPVQYF. CDR3 nucleotide sequence: TGTGCCAGCAGTTCCTCGACAGGGCCCGTGCAGTACTTC. This chain links TRBV12-3 or TRBV12-4 with TRBJ2-7, with 7 positions matching TRBD1. V trimming: 4 bases; J trimming: 9 bases; junction bases outside the gene matches: 9. This CDR3 contains 13 residues.

The J gene is TRBJ2-1, the V gene TRBV3-1 (or the pseudogene TRBV3-2); 7 bases agree with TRBD2. CDR1 and CDR2 (germline): LGHDT, YNNKEL (reference sequence). The CDR3 has 14 amino acids. Trimming at V came to 4 bases and at J to 8 bases, leaving 8 bases not matched to a gene. Written as DNA, the CDR3 is TGTGCCAGCAGCCCAAGCGGGGCAAGGGATGAGCAGTTCTTC. It specifies CASSPSGARDEQFF.

The J gene is TRBJ2-7, the V gene TRBV28, with D unresolved. V lost 6 bases to trimming and J lost 6 bases, with 12 bases between them. The germline CDR1 and CDR2 sequences are MDHEN and SYDVKM. The CDR3 loop spans 12 amino acids. The CDR3 sequence: CASRRMWGEQYF. DNA of the CDR3: TGTGCCAGCAGAAGAATGTGGGGCGAGCAGTACTTC.

This sequence joins TRBV19 and TRBJ1-1; TRBD1 might be the D (5 bases). The CDR3 runs 15 residues. V lost 7 bases and J lost 1, with 16 bases in between. CDR1 LNHDA and CDR2 SQIVND come from the germline V gene (reference sequence). CDR3 nucleotide sequence: TGTGCCAGTACCACATCATTCGGGGGGAACACTGAAGCTTTCTTT. Translating gives CASTTSFGGNTEAFF.

The chain couples TRBV27 to TRBJ1-1; D gene ambiguous. Germline-derived CDR1 and CDR2 are MNHEY and SMNVEV (reference sequence). This CDR3 has 13 residues. V lost 2 bases and J lost 4, with 8 bases in between. The DNA for the CDR3 is TGTGCCAGCAGTTTAAGGGTAACCACTGAAGCTTTCTTT. As protein: CASSLRVTTEAFF.